One sample yielded the 30 T cell receptor beta chains listed below, sequenced in a study of post-analysis software for immune sequencing data. The study's findings and limits: Roughly five TRBV segments appeared more often in patients than in controls, and TRBV5-6, TRBV5-1 and TRBV20-1 were among these.

Unique molecular identifiers were present in the TCR beta cDNA libraries. From the PCR reads, TCRdb called clonotypes with MiXCR, one entry per CDR3 protein. This sample carries some 500,000 distinct CDR3 sequences, approximately 45% of them seen once, and the ten largest clones take roughly an eighth. These receptors have no identified antigens. Sequenced sample: blood. The receptors originated from a girl aged 10 to 17 with multiple sclerosis.

The chain joins TRBV6-6 to TRBJ2-7; D unresolved. Trimming shortened V by 6 bases and J by 4 bases, and 16 bases separated the two germline ends. CDR1 MNHNY and CDR2 SVGAGI come from the germline V gene (reference sequence). There are 14 residues in the CDR3. The CDR3 reads CASSNGGELYEQYF. CDR3 coding DNA: TGTGCCAGCAGCAACGGCGGCGAACTGTACGAGCAGTACTTC.

This chain joins TRBV20-1 and TRBJ1-2; D ambiguous. This CDR3 region has 12 residues. Germline V gene data show CDR1 as DFQATT and CDR2 as SNEGSKA (reference sequence). V lost 3 bases to trimming and J lost 4 bases, with 9 bases between them. The CDR3 sequence: CSASETGYGYTF. In DNA, the CDR3 is TGCAGTGCTAGCGAGACGGGCTATGGCTACACCTTC.

V is TRBV7-2 and J is TRBJ1-2; the match to TRBD1 covers 7 bases. The germline V gene encodes CDR1 SGHTA and CDR2 FQGNSA. J was trimmed by 4 bases and V by 1 base; bases with no gene match: 6. The CDR3 sequence is 15 residues long. The CDR3 DNA reads TGTGCCAGCAGCTTAGATGGACAGGACGGCTATGGCTACACCTTC. Translating it yields CASSLDGQDGYGYTF.

The chain couples TRBV4-1 to TRBJ2-3; D is ambiguous. This CDR3 is built from 14 residues. The germline V and J ends were trimmed by 1 base and 4 bases, with 9 bases remaining between them. Germline V gene data show CDR1 as MGHRA and CDR2 as YSYEKL. The chain's CDR3 is CASSQGTLADTQYF. The CDR3 region has the DNA TGCGCCAGCAGCCAAGGGACCCTGGCAGATACGCAGTATTTT.

The V gene is TRBV7-2, the J gene TRBJ2-1; a possible D gene is TRBD1 (7 bases). There are 17 residues in the CDR3. In germline, CDR1 is SGHTA, CDR2 FQGNSA. Deletions cut 2 bases from V and 2 bases from J, with 16 bases between. Here the CDR3 reads CASSLRLGGQTYNEQFF. As DNA, the CDR3 is TGTGCCAGCAGCTTACGGCTGGGGGGACAGACCTACAATGAGCAGTTCTTC.

V usage is TRBV28 and J usage is TRBJ2-1; TRBD1 agrees at 12 bases. The CDR3 length is 16 residues. CDR1 and CDR2 (germline): MDHEN, SYDVKM. The V gene end was trimmed by 5 bases and the J gene end by 10 bases; junction bases not matched to a gene: 12. The CDR3, as DNA: TGTGCCAGCAGTCCGGGACAGGGGGCGGTGGGCGACGAGCAGTTCTTC. This sequence encodes CASSPGQGAVGDEQFF.

This rearrangement joins TRBV29-1 to TRBJ2-3, with D unresolved. V lost 3 bases to trimming and J lost 10 bases, with 17 bases between them. Germline V CDR1 and CDR2: SQVTM, ANQGSEA. The CDR3 totals 13 residues. The CDR3 region is CSVETPAADAQYF. In DNA, the CDR3 is TGCAGCGTTGAGACTCCTGCGGCGGATGCGCAGTATTTT.

The CDR3 nucleotides read TGCAGTGCTAGAGGGAAGGGTATTCAAGAGACCCAGTACTTC. Its translation: CSARGKGIQETQYF. The chain has TRBV20-1 and TRBJ2-5, with D unresolved. CDR3 size: 14 residues. Trimming took off 1 base at V and 2 bases at J, with 11 bases between the two ends. The germline CDR1 and CDR2 sequences are DFQATT and SNEGSKA (reference sequence).

This clonotype appeared a few times. This chain joins TRBV3-1 and TRBJ1-1, with D perhaps TRBD1 (5 bases). CDR3 length: 14 residues. Germline CDR1 is LGHDT and CDR2 is YNNKEL (reference sequence). Trimming cost V 3 bases and J 4 bases, with 12 bases left between them. CDR3 sequence: CASSQRSGGTEAFF. The DNA of the CDR3 is TGTGCCAGCAGCCAGCGGAGCGGGGGCACTGAAGCTTTCTTT.

V is TRBV28 and J is TRBJ2-2; D perhaps matches TRBD1 (6 bases). Germline values: CDR1 MDHEN, CDR2 SYDVKM. The CDR3 covers 16 residues. Between the trimmed V and J ends, which lost 7 bases and 2 bases, there was a span of 17 bases. CDR3 sequence (DNA): TGTGCCAGCACCTTATGGGGACAAGAAAACACCGGGGAGCTGTTTTTT. Amino acid sequence: CASTLWGQENTGELFF.

The gene calls are TRBV11-2 and TRBJ2-6; no definite D call. The CDR3 totals 15 residues. The V and J ends lost 4 bases and 4 bases respectively, with 11 bases between them. Germline CDR1 reads SGHAT; CDR2 reads FQNNGV. This CDR3 reads CASSYSGLGANVLTF. The CDR3 DNA reads as TGTGCCAGCAGCTACTCTGGGTTAGGGGCCAACGTCCTGACTTTC.

As to this clonotype: An end of the junction differs from the germline gene, which may be a read error. The chain links TRBV5-1 to TRBJ1-2; no reliable D call. The CDR3 covers 13 residues. CDR1 is SGHRS and CDR2 is YFSETQ in the germline V gene. CDR3 residues: CASSLEAQGGYTF. In nucleotides, the CDR3 is TGCGCTAGCAGCTTGGAAGCGCAAGGAGGCTACACCTTC.

The genes are TRBV24-1 and TRBJ2-3; D may be TRBD1 (6 bases). This CDR3 comprises 16 residues. From germline, CDR1 is KGHDR and CDR2 SFDVKD. Deletions cut 3 bases from V and 1 base from J, with 13 bases between. CDR3 nucleotides: TGTGCCACCAGTGATACAGGGATTAGGGGCACAGATACGCAGTATTTT. Protein product: CATSDTGIRGTDTQYF.

This clonotype was seen only once. The chain has TRBV27 and TRBJ2-1; 11 bases map to TRBD1. The V gene's germline CDR1 is MNHEY and CDR2 SMNVEV (reference sequence). The CDR3 spans 15 residues. V gave up 7 bases and J gave up 3 bases; unmatched junction bases: 5. CDR3 region: CASTKGTGGYNEQFF. The DNA for the CDR3 is TGTGCCAGCACTAAAGGGACAGGGGGCTACAATGAGCAGTTCTTC.

CDR3 loop: CASSLAVASGKTDTQYF. The CDR3 region has the DNA TGCGCCAGCAGCTTGGCCGTGGCTAGCGGGAAGACAGATACGCAGTATTTT. V gene TRBV5-1 combines with J gene TRBJ2-3; 9 nucleotides match TRBD2. V trimming: 0 bases; J trimming: 3 bases; junction bases outside the gene matches: 8. CDR1 and CDR2 (germline): SGHRS, YFSETQ. The CDR3 is 17 residues long.

The chain links TRBV21-1 to TRBJ2-3; the table assigns TRBD1, which was not confirmed against the DNA. TRBV21-1 is a pseudogene locus. This CDR3 has 16 residues. The CDR3 bases are TGTGCCAGCAGCACCCAACTACAGGGACGCACAGATACGCAGTATTTT. Protein sequence: CASSTQLQGRTDTQYF.

This clonotype was picked up many times. V usage is TRBV29-1 and J usage is TRBJ1-2, with a weak D call TRBD1 (5 bases). Looked up from germline, CDR1 is SQVTM and CDR2 is ANQGSEA. This CDR3 contains 14 residues. V lost 5 bases and J lost 4, with 17 bases in between. The CDR3 loop is CSVRPNTGVYGYTF. CDR3 nucleotide sequence: TGCAGCGTTCGCCCCAATACAGGAGTCTATGGCTACACCTTC.

The genes are TRBV6-5 and TRBJ2-5, with 8 bases aligning to TRBD2. The CDR3 runs to 15 residues. Unmatched junction bases numbered 7, after V lost 2 bases and J lost 5 bases. Germline V gives CDR1 MNHEY, CDR2 SVGAGI. CDR3 coding DNA: TGTGCCAGCAGTTACGGACTAGCCCGGCGGGAGACCCAGTACTTC. Translating gives CASSYGLARRETQYF.

This sequence joins TRBV20-1 and TRBJ1-1; D is uncertain. This CDR3 comprises 11 residues. V dropped 7 bases and J dropped 11 bases, with 17 bases sitting between them. Germline CDR1 and CDR2: DFQATT and SNEGSKA (reference sequence). CDR3 sequence: CSVDVARGAFF. CDR3 in DNA: TGCAGTGTCGACGTGGCGCGCGGGGCTTTCTTT.

This chain's CDR3 is CASTLREGTDTQYF. The CDR3 DNA follows: TGTGCCAGCACGCTCCGGGAGGGCACAGATACGCAGTATTTT. This chain links TRBV27 with TRBJ2-3; 7 bases align to TRBD2. Germline-derived CDR1 and CDR2 are MNHEY and SMNVEV (reference sequence). The CDR3 is 14 amino acids. Trimming at V came to 7 bases and at J to 1 base, leaving 5 bases not matched to a gene.

The chain recombines TRBV6-2 or TRBV6-3 with TRBJ2-5; TRBD2 matches at 12 bases. The J call is doubtful: the DNA matches TRBJ2-7 better. The germline gives CDR1 MNHEY, CDR2 SVGEGT. The CDR3 spans 16 residues. CDR3 sequence reads: CASSDLTSGSTYEQYF. The CDR3 nucleotides are TGTGCCAGCAGCGACCTGACTAGCGGGAGTACCTACGAGCAGTACTTC.

This clonotype was seen more than once but under ten times. This rearrangement joins TRBV10-3 to TRBJ2-7; D might be TRBD1 (5 bases). The CDR3 is 14 amino acids. Trimming stripped 4 bases from V and 2 bases from J, with 12 bases between. CDR1 and CDR2 (germline): ENHRY, SYGVKD. The CDR3 is CAISGRGRAYEQYF. The CDR3 DNA follows: TGTGCCATCAGTGGTAGGGGCCGCGCCTACGAGCAGTACTTC.

The chain links TRBV5-8 to TRBJ2-5; 10 bases match TRBD2. J gave up 0 bases and V 4 bases, and 15 bases lay outside the gene matches. CDR1 and CDR2 (germline): SGHTS, YDEGEE. The CDR3 is 19 amino acids. This CDR3 is CASSRIKFGLAEYQETQYF. Here the CDR3 DNA reads TGTGCCAGCAGCAGGATAAAATTTGGACTAGCGGAGTACCAAGAGACCCAGTACTTC.

The chain is built from TRBV12-3 or TRBV12-4 and TRBJ2-4, with 7 bases aligning to TRBD2. The CDR3 consists of 15 residues. Unmatched junction bases numbered 4, after V lost 3 bases and J lost 2 bases. Here the CDR3 reads CASSFWGGTKNIQYF. CDR3 DNA: TGTGCCAGCAGTTTCTGGGGGGGAACCAAAAACATTCAGTACTTC.

This clonotype came up a few times. This chain links TRBV18 with TRBJ2-7; TRBD2 aligns across 7 bases. The CDR3 has 15 residues. CDR1 and CDR2 from the germline V gene are KGHSH and LQKENI. The V segment lost 1 base and the J segment 2 bases; nucleotides outside the gene matches: 5. DNA of the CDR3: TGTGCCAGCTCACCACGGGCGAGCGGGACCTACGAGCAGTACTTC. Translation gives CASSPRASGTYEQYF.

The genes are TRBV7-8 and TRBJ2-5; TRBD2 agrees at 7 bases. This CDR3 comprises 15 residues. The V and J ends lost 1 base and 2 bases, in that order; junction bases with no gene match: 4. Germline V gene sequence: CDR1 SGHVS, CDR2 FQNEAQ. The CDR3 DNA is TGTGCCAGCAGCTTAGGGGCGGGAGAGCAAGAGACCCAGTACTTC. Protein sequence: CASSLGAGEQETQYF.

The chain combines TRBV7-9 with TRBJ2-1, with D unclear. Germline V gene data show CDR1 as SEHNR and CDR2 as FQNEAQ (reference sequence). Trimming shortened V by 5 bases and J by 1 base, and 15 bases separated the two germline ends. The CDR3 extends over 16 amino acids. Written as DNA, the CDR3 is TGTGCCAGCAGCCCTGGGCCCGAACCTTCCTACAATGAGCAGTTCTTC. This codes for CASSPGPEPSYNEQFF.

This chain connects TRBV12-3 or TRBV12-4 to TRBJ1-5; D is ambiguous. CDR3 length: 14 residues. The V end was cut by 6 bases, the J end by 7 bases, with 16 bases between. In nucleotides, the CDR3 is TGTGCCAGCAGCAAGACGGTGTCGGGCCAGCCCCAGCATTTT. This codes for CASSKTVSGQPQHF.

This sequence joins TRBV4-2 and TRBJ2-1; 12 nucleotides match TRBD1. From germline, CDR1 is LGHNA and CDR2 YNFKEQ. The CDR3 totals 16 residues. The ends lost 4 bases at V and 2 bases at J; junction bases unmatched: 3. The chain's CDR3 is CASSPGQGAAYNEQFF. CDR3 nucleotide sequence: TGTGCCAGCAGCCCGGGACAGGGGGCCGCCTACAATGAGCAGTTCTTC.

This chain joins TRBV14 and TRBJ2-4; D unclear. The DNA matches TRBJ2-7 better at its end, which makes the J call doubtful. Per germline, CDR1 SGHDN and CDR2 FVKESK. The CDR3 is made up of 14 amino acids. The CDR3 DNA reads as TGTGCCAGCAGCCAAGGGCACCGACTCTACGAGCAGTACTTC. Protein product: CASSQGHRLYEQYF.